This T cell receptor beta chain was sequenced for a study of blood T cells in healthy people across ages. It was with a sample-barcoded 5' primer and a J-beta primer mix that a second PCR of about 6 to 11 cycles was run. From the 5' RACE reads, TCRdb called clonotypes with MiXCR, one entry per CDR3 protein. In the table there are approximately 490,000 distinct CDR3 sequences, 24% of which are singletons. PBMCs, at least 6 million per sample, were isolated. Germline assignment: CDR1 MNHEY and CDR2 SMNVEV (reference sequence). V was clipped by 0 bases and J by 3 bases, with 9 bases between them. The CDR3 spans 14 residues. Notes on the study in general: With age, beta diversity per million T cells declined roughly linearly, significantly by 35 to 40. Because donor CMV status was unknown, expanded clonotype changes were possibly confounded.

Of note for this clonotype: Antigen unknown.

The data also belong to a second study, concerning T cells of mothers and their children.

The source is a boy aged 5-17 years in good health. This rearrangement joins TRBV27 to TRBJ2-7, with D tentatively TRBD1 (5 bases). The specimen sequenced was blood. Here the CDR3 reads CASSLSSQGYEQYF. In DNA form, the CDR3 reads TGTGCCAGCAGTTTATCGTCCCAGGGCTACGAGCAGTACTTC.